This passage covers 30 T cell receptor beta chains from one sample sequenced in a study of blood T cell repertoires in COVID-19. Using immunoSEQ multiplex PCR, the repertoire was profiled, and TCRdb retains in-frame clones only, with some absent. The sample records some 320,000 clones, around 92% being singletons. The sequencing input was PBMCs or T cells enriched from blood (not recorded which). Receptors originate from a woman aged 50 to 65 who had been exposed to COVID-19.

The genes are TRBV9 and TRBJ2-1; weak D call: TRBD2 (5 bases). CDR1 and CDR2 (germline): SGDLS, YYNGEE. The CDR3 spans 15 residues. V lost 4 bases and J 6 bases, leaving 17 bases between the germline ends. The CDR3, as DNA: TGTGCCAGCAGCACGACCAGCGGATGGAGCAATGAGCAGTTCTTC. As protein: CASSTTSGWSNEQFF. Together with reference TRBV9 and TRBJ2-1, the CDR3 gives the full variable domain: DSGVTQTPKHLITATGQRVTLRCSPRSGDLSVYWYQQSLDQGLQFLIQYYNGEERAKGNILERFSAQQFPDLHSELNLSSLELGDSALYFCASSTTSGWSNEQFFGPGTRLTVL.

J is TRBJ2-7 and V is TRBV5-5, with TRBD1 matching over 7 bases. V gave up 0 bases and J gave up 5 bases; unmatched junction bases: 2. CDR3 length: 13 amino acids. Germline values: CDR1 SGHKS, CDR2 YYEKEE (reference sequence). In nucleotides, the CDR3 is TGTGCCAGCAGCTTGGGTACAGGGGACGAGCAGTACTTC. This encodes CASSLGTGDEQYF.

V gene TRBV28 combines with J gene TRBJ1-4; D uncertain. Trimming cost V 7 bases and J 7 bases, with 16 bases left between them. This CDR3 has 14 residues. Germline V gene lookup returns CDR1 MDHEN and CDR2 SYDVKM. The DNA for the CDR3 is TGTGCCAGCACCTCCCGGGAGCTGACTGAAAAACTGTTTTTT. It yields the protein CASTSRELTEKLFF.

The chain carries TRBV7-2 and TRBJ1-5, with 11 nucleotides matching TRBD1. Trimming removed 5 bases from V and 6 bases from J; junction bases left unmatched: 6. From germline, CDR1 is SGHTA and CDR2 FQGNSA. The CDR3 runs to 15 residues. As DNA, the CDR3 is TGTGCCAGCAGCGCCGGGACAGGGGGTATTCAGCCCCAGCATTTT. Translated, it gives CASSAGTGGIQPQHF.

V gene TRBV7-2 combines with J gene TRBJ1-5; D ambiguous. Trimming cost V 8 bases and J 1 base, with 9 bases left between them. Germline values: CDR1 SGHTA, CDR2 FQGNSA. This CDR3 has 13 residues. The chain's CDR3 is CASSGNSNQPQHF. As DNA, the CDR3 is TGTGCCAGCTCCGGGAACAGCAATCAGCCCCAGCATTTT. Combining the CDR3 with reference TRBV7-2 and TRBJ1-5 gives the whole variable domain GAGVSQSPSNKVTEKGKDVELRCDPISGHTALYWYRQSLGQGLEFLIYFQGNSAPDKSGLPSDRFSAERTGGSVSTLTIQRTQQEDSAVYLCASSGNSNQPQHFGDGTRLSIL.

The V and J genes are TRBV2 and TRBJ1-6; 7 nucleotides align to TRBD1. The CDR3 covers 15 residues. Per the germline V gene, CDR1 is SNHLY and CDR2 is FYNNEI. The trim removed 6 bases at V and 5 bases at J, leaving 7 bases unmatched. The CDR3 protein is CASSVGTVNNSPLHF. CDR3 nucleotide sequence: TGTGCCAGCAGCGTCGGGACAGTGAATAATTCACCCCTCCACTTT.

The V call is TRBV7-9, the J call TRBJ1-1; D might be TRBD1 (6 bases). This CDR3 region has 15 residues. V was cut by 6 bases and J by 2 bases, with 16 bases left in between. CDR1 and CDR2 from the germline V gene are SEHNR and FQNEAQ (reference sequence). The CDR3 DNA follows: TGTGCCAGCAGAAAAAAGGGGGGGAACAACACTGAAGCTTTCTTT. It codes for CASRKKGGNNTEAFF.

CDR3 sequence reads: CSASVPGQVSGNTIYF. The CDR3 nucleotides read TGCAGTGCTAGTGTTCCGGGACAAGTCTCTGGAAACACCATATATTTT. This chain uses TRBV20-1 with TRBJ1-3; possible D gene TRBD1, 6 bases. In germline, CDR1 is DFQATT, CDR2 SNEGSKA (reference sequence). There are 16 residues in the CDR3. Deletions cut 3 bases from V and 0 bases from J, with 15 bases between.

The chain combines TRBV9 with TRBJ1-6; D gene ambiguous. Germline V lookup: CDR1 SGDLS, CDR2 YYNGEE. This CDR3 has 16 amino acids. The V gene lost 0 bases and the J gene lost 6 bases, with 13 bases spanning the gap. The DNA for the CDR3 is TGTGCCAGCAGCGTAGGACCAGGAAATTTTAATTCACCCCTCCACTTT. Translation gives CASSVGPGNFNSPLHF.

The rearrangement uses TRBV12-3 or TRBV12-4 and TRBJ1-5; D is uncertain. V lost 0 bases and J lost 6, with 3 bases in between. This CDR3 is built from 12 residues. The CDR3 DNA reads TGTGCCAGCAGTTTAGCCTCTCAGCCCCAGCATTTT. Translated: CASSLASQPQHF.

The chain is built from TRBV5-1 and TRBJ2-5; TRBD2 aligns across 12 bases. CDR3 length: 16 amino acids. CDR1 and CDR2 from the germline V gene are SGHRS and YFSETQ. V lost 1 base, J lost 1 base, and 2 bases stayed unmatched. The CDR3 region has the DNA TGCGCCAGCAGCTTGTCACTAGCGGGGGGCCAAGAGACCCAGTACTTC. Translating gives CASSLSLAGGQETQYF. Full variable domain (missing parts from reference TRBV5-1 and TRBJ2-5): KAGVTQTPRYLIKTRGQQVTLSCSPISGHRSVSWYQQTPGQGLQFLFEYFSETQRNKGNFPGRFSGRQFSNSRSEMNVSTLELGDSALYLCASSLSLAGGQETQYFGPGTRLLVL.

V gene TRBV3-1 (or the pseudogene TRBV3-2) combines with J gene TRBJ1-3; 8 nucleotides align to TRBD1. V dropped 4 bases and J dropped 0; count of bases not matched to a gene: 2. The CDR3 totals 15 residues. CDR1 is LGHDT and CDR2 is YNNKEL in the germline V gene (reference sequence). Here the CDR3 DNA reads TGTGCCAGCAGCCGGGACAGGAGCTCTGGAAACACCATATATTTT. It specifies CASSRDRSSGNTIYF.

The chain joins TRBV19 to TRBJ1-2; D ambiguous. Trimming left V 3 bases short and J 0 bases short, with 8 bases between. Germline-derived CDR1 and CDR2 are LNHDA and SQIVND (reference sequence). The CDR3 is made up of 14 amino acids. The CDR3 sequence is CASSMGDSNYGYTF. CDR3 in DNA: TGTGCCAGTAGTATGGGAGATTCTAACTATGGCTACACCTTC.

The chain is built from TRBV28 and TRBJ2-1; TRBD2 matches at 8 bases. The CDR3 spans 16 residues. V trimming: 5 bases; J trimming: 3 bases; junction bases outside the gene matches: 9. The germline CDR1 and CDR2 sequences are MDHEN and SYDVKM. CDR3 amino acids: CASSLPRGGFYNEQFF. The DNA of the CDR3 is TGTGCCAGCAGTCTCCCCCGGGGGGGGTTCTACAATGAGCAGTTCTTC.

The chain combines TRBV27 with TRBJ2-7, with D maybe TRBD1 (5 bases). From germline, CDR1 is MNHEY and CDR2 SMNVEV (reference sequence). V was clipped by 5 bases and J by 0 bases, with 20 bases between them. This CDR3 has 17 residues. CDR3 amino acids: CASSTLTGARPSYEQYF. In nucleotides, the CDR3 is TGTGCCAGCAGTACGCTAACAGGTGCCCGACCCTCCTACGAGCAGTACTTC.

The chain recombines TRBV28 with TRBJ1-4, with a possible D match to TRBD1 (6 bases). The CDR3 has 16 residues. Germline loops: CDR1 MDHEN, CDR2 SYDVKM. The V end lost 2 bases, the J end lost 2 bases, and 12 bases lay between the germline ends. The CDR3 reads CASSLRGFGTNEKLFF. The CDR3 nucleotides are TGTGCCAGCAGTTTAAGGGGGTTTGGGACTAATGAAAAACTGTTTTTT.

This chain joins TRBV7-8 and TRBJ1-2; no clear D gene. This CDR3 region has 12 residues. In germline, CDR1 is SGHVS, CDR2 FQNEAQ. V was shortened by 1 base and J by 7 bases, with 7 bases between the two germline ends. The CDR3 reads CASSLVAGGYTF. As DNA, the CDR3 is TGTGCCAGCAGCTTAGTTGCGGGTGGCTACACCTTC.

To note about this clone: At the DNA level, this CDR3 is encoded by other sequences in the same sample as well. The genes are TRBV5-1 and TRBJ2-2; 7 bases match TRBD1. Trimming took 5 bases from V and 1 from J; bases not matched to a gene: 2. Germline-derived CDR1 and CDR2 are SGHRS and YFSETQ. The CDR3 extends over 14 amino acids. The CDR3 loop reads CASSRTGNTGELFF. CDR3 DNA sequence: TGCGCCAGCAGTCGGACAGGGAACACCGGGGAGCTGTTTTTT. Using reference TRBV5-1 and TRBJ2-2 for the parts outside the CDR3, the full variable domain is KAGVTQTPRYLIKTRGQQVTLSCSPISGHRSVSWYQQTPGQGLQFLFEYFSETQRNKGNFPGRFSGRQFSNSRSEMNVSTLELGDSALYLCASSRTGNTGELFFGEGSRLTVL.

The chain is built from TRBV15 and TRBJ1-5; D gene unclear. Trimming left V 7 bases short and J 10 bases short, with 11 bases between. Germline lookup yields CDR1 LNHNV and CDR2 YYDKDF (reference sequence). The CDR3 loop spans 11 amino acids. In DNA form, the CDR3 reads TGTGCCACCACCTTTACATCCCCCCAGCATTTT. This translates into CATTFTSPQHF. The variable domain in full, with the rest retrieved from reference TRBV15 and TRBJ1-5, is DAMVIQNPRYQVTQFGKPVTLSCSQTLNHNVMYWYQQKSSQAPKLLFHYYDKDFNNEADTPDNFQSRRPNTSFCFLDIRSPGLGDTAMYLCATTFTSPQHFGDGTRLSIL.

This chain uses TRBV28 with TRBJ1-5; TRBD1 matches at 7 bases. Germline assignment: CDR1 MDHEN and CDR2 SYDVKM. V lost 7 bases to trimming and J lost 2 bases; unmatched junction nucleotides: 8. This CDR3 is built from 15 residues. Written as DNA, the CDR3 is TGTGCCAGCAATATAAGGGGGCTTGGCAATCAGCCCCAGCATTTT. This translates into CASNIRGLGNQPQHF.

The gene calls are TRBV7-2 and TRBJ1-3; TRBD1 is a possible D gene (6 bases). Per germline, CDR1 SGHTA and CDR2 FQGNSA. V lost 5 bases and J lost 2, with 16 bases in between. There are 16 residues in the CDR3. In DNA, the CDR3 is TGTGCCAGCAGCCCCCAGGGAGGGGGGACTGGAAACACCATATATTTT. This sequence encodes CASSPQGGGTGNTIYF. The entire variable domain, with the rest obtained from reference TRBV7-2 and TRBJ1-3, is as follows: GAGVSQSPSNKVTEKGKDVELRCDPISGHTALYWYRQSLGQGLEFLIYFQGNSAPDKSGLPSDRFSAERTGGSVSTLTIQRTQQEDSAVYLCASSPQGGGTGNTIYFGEGSWLTVV.

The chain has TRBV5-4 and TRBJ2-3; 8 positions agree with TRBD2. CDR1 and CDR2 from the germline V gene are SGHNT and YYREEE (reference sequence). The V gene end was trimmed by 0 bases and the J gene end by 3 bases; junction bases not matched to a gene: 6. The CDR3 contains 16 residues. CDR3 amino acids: CASSLDVSGVTDTQYF. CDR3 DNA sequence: TGTGCCAGCAGCTTGGACGTTAGCGGGGTAACAGATACGCAGTATTTT.

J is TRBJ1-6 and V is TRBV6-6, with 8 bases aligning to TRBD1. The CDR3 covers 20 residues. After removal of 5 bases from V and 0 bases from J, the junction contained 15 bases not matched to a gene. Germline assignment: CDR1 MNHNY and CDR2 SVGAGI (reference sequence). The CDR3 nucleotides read TGTGCCAGCAGTCCACTGGGGACAGGACGATCTAGCTCCTATAATTCACCCCTCCACTTT. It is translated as CASSPLGTGRSSSYNSPLHF.

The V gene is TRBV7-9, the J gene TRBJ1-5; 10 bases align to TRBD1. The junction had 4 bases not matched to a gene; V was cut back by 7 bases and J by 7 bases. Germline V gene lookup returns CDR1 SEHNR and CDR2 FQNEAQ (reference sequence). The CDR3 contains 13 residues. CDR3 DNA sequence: TGTGCCAGCACCGGACAGGGGGACCAGCCCCAGCATTTT. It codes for CASTGQGDQPQHF.

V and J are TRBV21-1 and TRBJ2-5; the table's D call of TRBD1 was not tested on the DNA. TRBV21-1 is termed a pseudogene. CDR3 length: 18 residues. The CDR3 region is CASSKGDPGQGARETQYF. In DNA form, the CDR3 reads TGTGCCAGCAGCAAAGGAGATCCAGGACAGGGGGCGCGGGAGACCCAGTACTTC.

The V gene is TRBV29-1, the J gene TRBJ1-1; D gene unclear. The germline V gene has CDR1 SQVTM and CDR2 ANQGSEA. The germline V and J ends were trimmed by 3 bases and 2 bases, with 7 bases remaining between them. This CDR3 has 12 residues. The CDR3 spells CSVDGLNTEAFF. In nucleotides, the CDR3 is TGCAGCGTTGATGGACTTAACACTGAAGCTTTCTTT.

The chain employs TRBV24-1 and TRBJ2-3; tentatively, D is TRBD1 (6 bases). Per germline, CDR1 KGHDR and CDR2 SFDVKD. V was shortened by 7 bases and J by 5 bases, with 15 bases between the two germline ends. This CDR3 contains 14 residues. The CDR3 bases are TGTGCCACCAGCCCCACAGGGAGTGAAGATACGCAGTATTTT. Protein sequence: CATSPTGSEDTQYF.

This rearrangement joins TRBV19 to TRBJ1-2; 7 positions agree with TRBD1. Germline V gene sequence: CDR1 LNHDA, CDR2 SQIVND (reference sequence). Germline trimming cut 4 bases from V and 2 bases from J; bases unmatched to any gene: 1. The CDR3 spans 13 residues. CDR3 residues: CASSRDSNYGYTF. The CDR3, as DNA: TGTGCCAGTAGTAGGGACAGCAACTATGGCTACACCTTC. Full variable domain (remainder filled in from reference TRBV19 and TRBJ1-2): DGGITQSPKYLFRKEGQNVTLSCEQNLNHDAMYWYRQDPGQGLRLIYYSQIVNDFQKGDIAEGYSVSREKKESFPLTVTSAQKNPTAFYLCASSRDSNYGYTFGSGTRLTVV.

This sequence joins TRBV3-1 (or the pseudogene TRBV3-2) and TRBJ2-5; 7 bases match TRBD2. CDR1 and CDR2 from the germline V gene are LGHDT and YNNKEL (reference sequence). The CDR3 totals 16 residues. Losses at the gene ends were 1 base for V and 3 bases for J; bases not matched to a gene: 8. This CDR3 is CASSQGIGAGEETQYF. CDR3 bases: TGTGCCAGCAGCCAAGGCATCGGGGCGGGGGAAGAGACCCAGTACTTC.

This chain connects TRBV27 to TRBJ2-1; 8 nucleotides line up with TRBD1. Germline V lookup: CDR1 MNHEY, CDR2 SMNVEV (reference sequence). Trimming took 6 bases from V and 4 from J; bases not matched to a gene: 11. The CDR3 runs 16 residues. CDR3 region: CASSLYRDRQYNEQFF. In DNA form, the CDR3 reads TGTGCCAGCAGCCTATACAGGGACAGGCAATACAATGAGCAGTTCTTC.